Shown below are 7 T cell receptor beta chains from a single sample sequenced in a study of OX40 agonist ivuxolimab in advanced cancers. TCRdb's table, derived via immunoSEQ multiplex PCR, lists solely in-frame clones and lacks some. This sample has some 80,000 clones, with over 80% found just once. Sequenced here: CD4+ or CD8+ T cells sorted from blood, sampled in a trial of the OX40 agonist ivuxolimab. These TCRs come from an adult with an advanced solid tumor such as melanoma, head and neck, liver or kidney cancer.

The chain employs TRBV30 and TRBJ2-5; 8 bases map to TRBD2. The V gene's germline CDR1 is GTSNPN and CDR2 SVGIG (reference sequence). This CDR3 contains 14 residues. Germline trimming cut 6 bases from V and 6 bases from J; bases unmatched to any gene: 12. CDR3 nucleotides: TGTGCCTGTCGGGCGAGCGGGAGAGGGAAGACCCAGTACTTC. It is translated as CACRASGRGKTQYF.

The V and J genes are TRBV18 and TRBJ2-5; TRBD2 agrees at 7 bases. The CDR3 loop spans 17 amino acids. Germline CDR1 reads KGHSH; CDR2 reads LQKENI. With 3 bases clipped from V and 7 bases from J, the junction kept 17 bases outside the gene matches. CDR3 in amino acids: CASSPGVAGRLVSTQYF. The CDR3 nucleotides are TGTGCCAGCTCACCGGGAGTAGCGGGCCGCCTGGTGTCGACCCAGTACTTC.

In this sample, this clone turned up a few times. V usage is TRBV27 and J usage is TRBJ2-7, with 9 nucleotides matching TRBD1. The V segment lost 6 bases and the J segment 3 bases; nucleotides outside the gene matches: 6. CDR3 length equals 14 residues. Germline CDR1 is MNHEY and CDR2 is SMNVEV (reference sequence). DNA for the CDR3: TGTGCCAGCAGCGCCGGGACAGGGAACTACGAGCAGTACTTC. Its protein product is CASSAGTGNYEQYF.

This sequence joins TRBV12-5 and TRBJ2-7; 7 bases fit TRBD1. The V segment lost 1 base and the J segment 1 base; nucleotides outside the gene matches: 7. CDR1 and CDR2 from the germline V gene are LGHNT and FRNRAP. The CDR3 totals 16 residues. The CDR3 sequence: CASGLGGTVPSYEQYF. Written as DNA, the CDR3 is TGTGCTAGTGGTTTGGGGGGGACAGTGCCTTCCTACGAGCAGTACTTC.

The chain uses TRBV11-2 and TRBJ2-5; D gene uncertain. Germline CDR1 reads SGHAT; CDR2 reads FQNNGV. Trimming shortened V by 2 bases and J by 1 base, and 5 bases separated the two germline ends. This CDR3 has 13 residues. CDR3 region: CASSLRPQETQYF. The DNA of the CDR3 is TGTGCCAGCAGCTTAAGGCCCCAAGAGACCCAGTACTTC.

The V call is TRBV19, the J call TRBJ2-1; possibly TRBD1 for D (5 bases). Germline V gives CDR1 LNHDA, CDR2 SQIVND (reference sequence). V shed 2 bases and J shed 4 bases, with 12 bases lying between them. This CDR3 region has 15 residues. The CDR3 region is CASSITAGLYNEQFF. In nucleotides, the CDR3 is TGTGCCAGTAGTATAACGGCAGGGCTTTACAATGAGCAGTTCTTC.

Notes on this clone: Different DNA sequences within this sample yield the same CDR3. The chain has TRBV7-2 and TRBJ1-5, with D uncertain. V lost 0 bases and J 4 bases, leaving 4 bases between the germline ends. CDR1 and CDR2 (germline): SGHTA, FQGNSA. The CDR3 length is 13 residues. The CDR3 here is CASSLARNQPQHF. CDR3 DNA sequence: TGTGCCAGCAGCTTAGCCAGGAATCAGCCCCAGCATTTT.